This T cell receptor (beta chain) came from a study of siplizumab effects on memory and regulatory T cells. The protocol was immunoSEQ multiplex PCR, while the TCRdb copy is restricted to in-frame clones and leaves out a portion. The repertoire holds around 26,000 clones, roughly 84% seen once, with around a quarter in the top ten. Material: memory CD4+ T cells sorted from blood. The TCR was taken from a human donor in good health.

CDR3 residues: CASRTGGSEQFF. DNA for the CDR3: TGTGCCAGCCGGACGGGAGGGAGTGAGCAGTTCTTC. The chain links TRBV7-9 to TRBJ2-1; 8 bases map to TRBD2. V shed 8 bases, J shed 9 bases, and the junction held 6 bases outside the gene matches. The germline CDR1 and CDR2 sequences are SEHNR and FQNEAQ (reference sequence). CDR3 length equals 12 residues.